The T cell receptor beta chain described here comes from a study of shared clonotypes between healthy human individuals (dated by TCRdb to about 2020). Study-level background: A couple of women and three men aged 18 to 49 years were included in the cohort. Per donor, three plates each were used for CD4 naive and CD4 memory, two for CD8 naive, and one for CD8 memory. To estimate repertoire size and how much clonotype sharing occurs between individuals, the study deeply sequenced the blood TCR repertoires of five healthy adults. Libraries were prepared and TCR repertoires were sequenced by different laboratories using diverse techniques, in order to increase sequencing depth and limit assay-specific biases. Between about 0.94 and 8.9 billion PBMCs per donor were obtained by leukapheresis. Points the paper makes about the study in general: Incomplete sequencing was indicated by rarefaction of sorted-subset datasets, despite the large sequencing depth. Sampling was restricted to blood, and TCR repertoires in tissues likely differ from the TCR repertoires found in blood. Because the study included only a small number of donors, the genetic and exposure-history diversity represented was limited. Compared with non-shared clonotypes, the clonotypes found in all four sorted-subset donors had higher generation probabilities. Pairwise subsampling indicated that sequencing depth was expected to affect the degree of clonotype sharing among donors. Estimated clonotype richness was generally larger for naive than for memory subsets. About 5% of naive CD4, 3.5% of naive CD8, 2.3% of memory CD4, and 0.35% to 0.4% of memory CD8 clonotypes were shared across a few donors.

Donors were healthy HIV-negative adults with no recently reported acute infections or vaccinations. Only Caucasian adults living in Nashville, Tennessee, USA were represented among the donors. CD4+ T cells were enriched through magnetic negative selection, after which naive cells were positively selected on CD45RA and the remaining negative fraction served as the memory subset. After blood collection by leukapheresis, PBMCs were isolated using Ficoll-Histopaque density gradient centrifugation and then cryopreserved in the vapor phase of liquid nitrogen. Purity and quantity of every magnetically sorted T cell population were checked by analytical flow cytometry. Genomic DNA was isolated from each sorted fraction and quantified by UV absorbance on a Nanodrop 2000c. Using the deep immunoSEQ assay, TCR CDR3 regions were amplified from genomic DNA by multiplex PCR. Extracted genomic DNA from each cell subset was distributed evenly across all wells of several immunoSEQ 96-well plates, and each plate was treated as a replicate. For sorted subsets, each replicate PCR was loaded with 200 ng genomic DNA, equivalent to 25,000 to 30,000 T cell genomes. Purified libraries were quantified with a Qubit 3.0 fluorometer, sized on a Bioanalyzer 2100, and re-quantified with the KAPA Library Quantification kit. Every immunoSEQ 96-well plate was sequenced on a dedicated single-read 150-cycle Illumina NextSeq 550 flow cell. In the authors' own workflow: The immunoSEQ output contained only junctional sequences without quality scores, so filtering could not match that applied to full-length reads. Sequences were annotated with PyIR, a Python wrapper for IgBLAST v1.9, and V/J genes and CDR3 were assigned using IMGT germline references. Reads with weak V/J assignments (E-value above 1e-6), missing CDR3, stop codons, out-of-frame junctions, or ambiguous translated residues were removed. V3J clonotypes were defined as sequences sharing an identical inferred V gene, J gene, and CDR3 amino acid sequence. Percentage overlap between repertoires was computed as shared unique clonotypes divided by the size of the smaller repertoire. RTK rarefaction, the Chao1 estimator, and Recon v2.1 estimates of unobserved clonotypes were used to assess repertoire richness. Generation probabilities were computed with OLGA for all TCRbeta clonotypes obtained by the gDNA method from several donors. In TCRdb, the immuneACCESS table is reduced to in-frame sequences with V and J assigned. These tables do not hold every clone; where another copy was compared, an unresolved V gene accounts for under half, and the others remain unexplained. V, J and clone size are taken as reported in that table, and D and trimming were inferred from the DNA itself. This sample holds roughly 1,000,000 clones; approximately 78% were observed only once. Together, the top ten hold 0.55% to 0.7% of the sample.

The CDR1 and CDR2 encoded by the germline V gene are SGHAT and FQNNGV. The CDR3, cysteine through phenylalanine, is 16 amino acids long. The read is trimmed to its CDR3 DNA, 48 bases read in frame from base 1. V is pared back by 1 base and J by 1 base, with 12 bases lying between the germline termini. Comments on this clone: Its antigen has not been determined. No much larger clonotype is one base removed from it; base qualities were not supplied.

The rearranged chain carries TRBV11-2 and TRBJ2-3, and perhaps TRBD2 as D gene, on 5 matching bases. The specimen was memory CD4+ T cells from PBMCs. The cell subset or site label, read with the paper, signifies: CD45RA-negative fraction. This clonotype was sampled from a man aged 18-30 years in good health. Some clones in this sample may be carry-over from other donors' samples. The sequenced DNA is TGTGCCAGCAGCTTAGTGGTAGCGTTGGGCACAGATACGCAGTATTTT. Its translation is CASSLVVALGTDTQYF.